The 21 T cell receptor beta chains listed next were all sequenced from one sample in a study of regulatory dendritic cells for organ transplantation. Their antigens are not known. Allogeneic regulatory or mature dendritic cells were co-cultured for roughly five days with CFSE-labeled sorted T cells at 1:10. Repertoires were generated with immunoSEQ multiplex PCR, while TCRdb's copy carries only in-frame clones and drops some. The table records roughly 12,000 clones, roughly 69% of them present only once. The sequencing sample was made of naive CD4+ T cells from blood cultured with regulatory dendritic cells. Stated subset: CD45RA+ naive T cells. These receptors were collected from a human donor in good health.

The chain joins TRBV5-6 to TRBJ1-2; no reliable D call. The ends were cut back, 0 bases at V and 4 bases at J, with 10 bases in the middle. The CDR3 is 14 residues long. Germline values: CDR1 SGHDT, CDR2 YYEEEE. CDR3 DNA sequence: TGTGCCAGCAGCTTGGGGTCAGTCTCCTATGGCTACACCTTC. This gives the protein CASSLGSVSYGYTF.

V is TRBV7-9 and J is TRBJ1-3; no firm D call. V lost 2 bases to trimming and J lost 9 bases, with 14 bases between them. The germline gives CDR1 SEHNR, CDR2 FQNEAQ (reference sequence). The CDR3 loop spans 14 amino acids. The CDR3 coding sequence is TGTGCCAGCAGCTTAAAGGTGGGAGTCGGCACCATATATTTT. This sequence encodes CASSLKVGVGTIYF.

V gene TRBV18 combines with J gene TRBJ1-1; D is possibly TRBD1 (6 bases). The CDR3 is made up of 14 amino acids. CDR1 is KGHSH, CDR2 LQKENI, per germline. Trimming removed 8 bases at V and 5 bases at J, with 18 bases between. CDR3 region: CASTWTAQGTEAFF. CDR3 sequence (DNA): TGTGCCAGCACTTGGACAGCCCAGGGAACTGAAGCTTTCTTT.

There are a few counts of this clone. This chain joins TRBV11-2 and TRBJ2-7; 7 positions match TRBD1. The junction had 6 bases not matched to a gene; V was cut back by 2 bases and J by 2 bases. CDR1 and CDR2 (germline): SGHAT, FQNNGV. The CDR3 covers 15 residues. The CDR3 loop reads CASSLSTGAAYEQYF. For the CDR3, the DNA is TGTGCCAGCAGCTTATCCACAGGGGCCGCCTACGAGCAGTACTTC.

This chain links TRBV2 with TRBJ1-2; D perhaps matches TRBD1 (5 bases). Germline V CDR1 and CDR2: SNHLY, FYNNEI. The CDR3 length is 13 residues. V lost 4 bases, J lost 7 bases, and 13 bases lay in between. CDR3 in amino acids: CASSVGPGFGYTF. DNA of the CDR3: TGTGCCAGCAGTGTGGGGCCCGGGTTTGGCTACACCTTC.

This clone has more than one count but fewer than ten. The genes are TRBV2 and TRBJ1-5; the D gene is possibly TRBD1 (6 bases). This CDR3 region has 14 residues. The germline V and J ends were trimmed by 6 bases and 2 bases, with 11 bases remaining between them. From germline, CDR1 is SNHLY and CDR2 FYNNEI. CDR3 residues: CASSDPGGNQPQHF. DNA for the CDR3: TGTGCCAGCAGCGATCCAGGGGGCAATCAGCCCCAGCATTTT.

This chain connects TRBV7-9 to TRBJ1-2; possibly TRBD1 for D (5 bases). The V end was cut by 2 bases, the J end by 5 bases, with 9 bases between. This CDR3 is built from 13 residues. Germline CDR1 SEHNR, CDR2 FQNEAQ (reference sequence). Here the CDR3 reads CASSLIGDYGYTF. In DNA form, the CDR3 reads TGTGCCAGCAGCTTAATAGGGGATTATGGCTACACCTTC.

The chain uses TRBV28 and TRBJ2-7; D gene ambiguous. Germline V gene sequence: CDR1 MDHEN, CDR2 SYDVKM. With 3 bases removed from V and 2 bases from J, the gap between germline ends came to 2 bases. This CDR3 is 11 amino acids long. The CDR3 DNA reads TGTGCCAGCAGTTTTACCTACGAGCAGTACTTC. Encoded protein: CASSFTYEQYF.

This chain joins TRBV6-6 and TRBJ1-1; D unresolved. The V end was cut by 0 bases, the J end by 4 bases, with 9 bases between. Germline values: CDR1 MNHNY, CDR2 SVGAGI (reference sequence). The CDR3 is made up of 14 amino acids. The CDR3, as DNA: TGTGCCAGCAGTTACTCGCAGGATGGCACTGAAGCTTTCTTT. Translating gives CASSYSQDGTEAFF.

This chain connects TRBV5-1 to TRBJ2-7, with 7 nucleotides matching TRBD1. The CDR3 contains 14 residues. Germline CDR1 is SGHRS and CDR2 is YFSETQ. The J segment lost 5 bases and the V segment lost 3 bases, leaving 8 bases of the junction unmatched. The CDR3 bases are TGCGCCAGCAGCTACCCGACAGGGTCCGACGAGCAGTACTTC. Protein sequence: CASSYPTGSDEQYF.

The V and J genes are TRBV6-5 and TRBJ2-5; 8 nucleotides agree with TRBD1. With V trimmed by 4 bases and J by 9 bases, 13 bases remained unmatched. In germline, CDR1 is MNHEY, CDR2 SVGAGI. There are 15 residues in the CDR3. The CDR3 here is CASSSRTGIPEPQYF. DNA for the CDR3: TGTGCCAGCAGTTCCCGGACAGGGATACCGGAGCCCCAGTACTTC.

This rearrangement joins TRBV10-3 to TRBJ2-4; tentatively, D is TRBD2 (6 bases). CDR1 is ENHRY and CDR2 is SYGVKD in the germline V gene. This CDR3 has 18 amino acids. V dropped 2 bases and J dropped 5 bases, with 22 bases sitting between them. This chain's CDR3 is CAISEALVGAPGENIQYF. In nucleotides, the CDR3 is TGTGCCATCAGTGAGGCCCTAGTAGGGGCCCCGGGGGAAAACATTCAGTACTTC.

This chain connects TRBV7-9 to TRBJ1-1; D is unclear. Trimming took 2 bases from V and 1 from J, leaving 8 bases between them. The germline CDR1 and CDR2 sequences are SEHNR and FQNEAQ (reference sequence). CDR3 length: 14 amino acids. For the CDR3, the DNA is TGTGCCAGCAGCTTATCAACTTCGAACACTGAAGCTTTCTTT. This encodes CASSLSTSNTEAFF.

V gene TRBV5-1 combines with J gene TRBJ2-5; a possible D gene is TRBD2 (6 bases). The CDR3 covers 13 residues. With 2 bases removed from V and 5 bases from J, the gap between germline ends came to 10 bases. Looked up from germline, CDR1 is SGHRS and CDR2 is YFSETQ. The CDR3 region has the DNA TGCGCCAGCAGCTTCCGCGGGGAGGAGACCCAGTACTTC. Protein: CASSFRGEETQYF. Based on the CDR3 plus reference TRBV5-1 and TRBJ2-5, the full variable domain is KAGVTQTPRYLIKTRGQQVTLSCSPISGHRSVSWYQQTPGQGLQFLFEYFSETQRNKGNFPGRFSGRQFSNSRSEMNVSTLELGDSALYLCASSFRGEETQYFGPGTRLLVL.

This clone was recorded a few times. V is TRBV19 and J is TRBJ1-2; the match to TRBD1 covers 10 bases. The CDR3 is made up of 15 amino acids. Germline loops: CDR1 LNHDA, CDR2 SQIVND (reference sequence). The V gene end was trimmed by 3 bases and the J gene end by 7 bases; junction bases not matched to a gene: 8. The CDR3 nucleotides are TGTGCCAGTAGTATTGTAGGACAGGGGGGACTTGGCTACACCTTC. Translation gives CASSIVGQGGLGYTF.

The rearrangement joins TRBV9 to TRBJ1-4; D perhaps matches TRBD1 (6 bases). CDR3 length: 15 amino acids. Germline assignment: CDR1 SGDLS and CDR2 YYNGEE. Between the trimmed V and J ends, which lost 4 bases and 8 bases, there was a span of 18 bases. The CDR3 spells CASSSEGGAWEKLFF. As DNA, the CDR3 is TGTGCCAGCAGCTCTGAGGGGGGGGCTTGGGAAAAACTGTTTTTT. The whole variable domain, filled in from reference TRBV9 and TRBJ1-4, reads DSGVTQTPKHLITATGQRVTLRCSPRSGDLSVYWYQQSLDQGLQFLIQYYNGEERAKGNILERFSAQQFPDLHSELNLSSLELGDSALYFCASSSEGGAWEKLFFGSGTQLSVL.

The chain recombines TRBV7-2 with TRBJ1-5; 8 positions agree with TRBD1. Germline-derived CDR1 and CDR2 are SGHTA and FQGNSA. CDR3 length equals 16 residues. With V trimmed by 1 base and J by 2 bases, 4 bases remained unmatched. The CDR3 DNA reads TGTGCCAGCAGCTTAGGGACAGGGTTGGGCAATCAGCCCCAGCATTTT. It is translated as CASSLGTGLGNQPQHF.

The chain carries TRBV7-3 and TRBJ1-1; a possible D gene is TRBD1 (6 bases). Trimming took off 5 bases at V and 3 bases at J, with 13 bases between the two ends. The CDR3 runs to 14 residues. The V gene's germline CDR1 is SGHTA and CDR2 FQGTGA. CDR3 sequence: CASSQDRWDTEAFF. The CDR3 DNA follows: TGTGCCAGCAGCCAGGACAGATGGGACACTGAAGCTTTCTTT. The whole variable domain, remainder taken from reference TRBV7-3 and TRBJ1-1, is GAGVSQTPSNKVTEKGKYVELRCDPISGHTALYWYRQSLGQGPEFLIYFQGTGAADDSGLPNDRFFAVRPEGSVSTLKIQRTERGDSAVYLCASSQDRWDTEAFFGQGTRLTVV.

The rearrangement joins TRBV2 to TRBJ2-5; D unclear. The CDR3 consists of 13 residues. Germline values: CDR1 SNHLY, CDR2 FYNNEI. Deletions cut 6 bases from V and 4 bases from J, with 12 bases between. CDR3 in DNA: TGTGCCAGCAGGAGACGTCAGGCAGAGACCCAGTACTTC. Encoded protein: CASRRRQAETQYF.

J is TRBJ2-7 and V is TRBV5-4; a possible D gene is TRBD2 (6 bases). From germline, CDR1 is SGHNT and CDR2 YYREEE (reference sequence). The V end was cut by 2 bases, the J end by 5 bases, with 20 bases between. The length of the CDR3 is 16 residues. CDR3 sequence (DNA): TGTGCCAGCAGCTTACCGGGACTCCAAGGCTTGGACGAGCAGTACTTC. This gives the protein CASSLPGLQGLDEQYF. Supplemented by reference TRBV5-4 and TRBJ2-7, the full variable domain reads ETGVTQSPTHLIKTRGQQVTLRCSSQSGHNTVSWYQQALGQGPQFIFQYYREEENGRGNFPPRFSGLQFPNYSSELNVNALELDDSALYLCASSLPGLQGLDEQYFGPGTRLTVT.

This chain links TRBV5-6 with TRBJ1-1; D not resolved. V dropped 3 bases and J dropped 1 base, with 19 bases sitting between them. Germline CDR1 is SGHDT and CDR2 is YYEEEE. CDR3 length: 17 residues. The CDR3 DNA reads as TGTGCCAGCAGCTCCCCGCGGGATCGGGAGGGGAACACTGAAGCTTTCTTT. The encoded protein is CASSSPRDREGNTEAFF. Combining the CDR3 with reference TRBV5-6 and TRBJ1-1 gives the whole variable domain DAGVTQSPTHLIKTRGQQVTLRCSPKSGHDTVSWYQQALGQGPQFIFQYYEEEERQRGNFPDRFSGHQFPNYSSELNVNALLLGDSALYLCASSSPRDREGNTEAFFGQGTRLTVV.